This entry lists 20 T cell receptor beta chains sequenced from one sample in a study of T-cell memory formation after mild COVID-19. One entry per CDR3 protein results from TCRdb running MiXCR on the 5' RACE reads. This table holds a few hundred thousand distinct CDR3 sequences, under 15% found once. The specimen sequenced was PBMCs or a T cell subset sorted from them (not recorded which). These receptors came from a man aged 18 to 35 who had mild COVID-19 (a few samples of this study predate the infection). Cell type and time point are not known.

This clonotype occurred a few times. This chain joins TRBV9 and TRBJ2-5; tentative D call: TRBD1 (5 bases). This CDR3 is built from 15 residues. Germline assignment: CDR1 SGDLS and CDR2 YYNGEE. The V end was cut by 3 bases, the J end by 2 bases, with 14 bases between. As DNA, the CDR3 is TGTGCCAGCAGCGAAGAAGGCACAGGACAAGAGACCCAGTACTTC. Translated, it gives CASSEEGTGQETQYF.

The chain recombines TRBV4-1 with TRBJ1-5, with a weak D call TRBD1 (6 bases). Germline V CDR1 and CDR2: MGHRA, YSYEKL. The CDR3 covers 16 residues. V dropped 5 bases and J dropped 4 bases, with 18 bases sitting between them. Written as DNA, the CDR3 is TGCGCCAGCAGCAGACTCGGACAGAGGTTTAATCAGCCCCAGCATTTT. Encoded protein: CASSRLGQRFNQPQHF.

The chain links TRBV29-1 to TRBJ1-1; TRBD1 aligns across 7 bases. The length of the CDR3 is 12 residues. Germline-derived CDR1 and CDR2 are SQVTM and ANQGSEA. The J segment lost 0 bases and the V segment lost 7 bases, leaving 2 bases of the junction unmatched. CDR3 in DNA: TGCAGCGGAGACAGGGTGAACACTGAAGCTTTCTTT. This sequence encodes CSGDRVNTEAFF. Using reference TRBV29-1 and TRBJ1-1 for the parts outside the CDR3, the full variable domain is SAVISQKPSRDICQRGTSLTIQCQVDSQVTMMFWYRQQPGQSLTLIATANQGSEATYESGFVIDKFPISRPNLTFSTLTVSNMSPEDSSIYLCSGDRVNTEAFFGQGTRLTVV.

J is TRBJ2-5 and V is TRBV28, with D tentatively TRBD1 (7 bases). V was pared by 4 bases and J by 2 bases, with 14 bases between. The CDR3 sequence is 15 residues long. Germline CDR1 and CDR2: MDHEN and SYDVKM. The CDR3 DNA reads TGTGCCAGCAGTTCAGGGGGGCGACTACAAGAGACCCAGTACTTC. The encoded protein is CASSSGGRLQETQYF. Variable domain in full (rest from reference TRBV28 and TRBJ2-5): DVKVTQSSRYLVKRTGEKVFLECVQDMDHENMFWYRQDPGLGLRLIYFSYDVKMKEKGDIPEGYSVSREKKERFSLILESASTNQTSMYLCASSSGGRLQETQYFGPGTRLLVL.

The chain uses TRBV5-6 and TRBJ2-7; 10 nucleotides align to TRBD1. V was clipped by 5 bases and J by 2 bases; unmatched bases: 7. The length of the CDR3 is 15 residues. Germline V CDR1 and CDR2: SGHDT, YYEEEE. In DNA, the CDR3 is TGTGCCAGCAGACCCGCGGGACAGGGGACCTACGAGCAGTACGTC. Protein: CASRPAGQGTYEQYV.

This clonotype was observed a handful of times. This chain joins TRBV4-1 and TRBJ2-5; 12 bases fit TRBD2. Germline CDR1 is MGHRA and CDR2 is YSYEKL. V lost 6 bases, J lost 2 bases, and 7 bases stayed unmatched. The CDR3 sequence is 16 residues long. CDR3 sequence (DNA): TGCGCCAGCAGGAGGACTAGCGGGAACTATCAAGAGACCCAGTACTTC. Translating gives CASRRTSGNYQETQYF.

This clonotype was seen only a few times. The chain carries TRBV7-2 and TRBJ2-7; no definite D call. Trimming cost V 6 bases and J 0 bases, with 18 bases left between them. The germline V gene encodes CDR1 SGHTA and CDR2 FQGNSA. The CDR3 extends over 16 amino acids. The CDR3 sequence is CASRVVGGKFSYEQYV. Written as DNA, the CDR3 is TGTGCCAGCAGGGTAGTGGGCGGTAAATTCTCCTACGAGCAGTACGTC.

The sample holds a few counts of this clonotype. The CDR3 reads CASSPSGGGGTDTQYF. The CDR3 DNA sequence: TGTGCCAGCAGCCCATCTGGCGGGGGGGGCACAGATACGCAGTATTTT. This rearrangement joins TRBV7-3 to TRBJ2-3; TRBD2 agrees at 9 bases. This CDR3 has 16 amino acids. The V segment lost 5 bases and the J segment 1 base; nucleotides outside the gene matches: 7. Germline values: CDR1 SGHTA, CDR2 FQGTGA.

This clonotype came up many times. This rearrangement joins TRBV5-1 to TRBJ2-1; no definite D call. The germline V and J ends were trimmed by 4 bases and 8 bases, with 10 bases remaining between them. Germline assignment: CDR1 SGHRS and CDR2 YFSETQ. This CDR3 comprises 12 residues. The CDR3 loop reads CASSRRTDEQFF. The CDR3 DNA reads TGCGCCAGCAGCCGAAGGACGGATGAGCAGTTCTTC.

In this sample, this clonotype turned up a few times. V usage is TRBV24-1 and J usage is TRBJ2-3; D may be TRBD1 (5 bases). The germline V gene encodes CDR1 KGHDR and CDR2 SFDVKD. This CDR3 is built from 14 residues. V gave up 1 base and J gave up 4 bases, with 8 bases separating them. In DNA, the CDR3 is TGTGCCACCAGTGATTTCCACAGGCCAGATACGCAGTATTTT. Its translation is CATSDFHRPDTQYF.

This clonotype was picked up a small number of times. The chain recombines TRBV24-1 with TRBJ2-2; 9 positions agree with TRBD1. V shed 4 bases and J 3 bases; nucleotides not matched to a gene: 11. The CDR3 covers 18 residues. Germline CDR1 and CDR2: KGHDR and SFDVKD. The CDR3 region has the DNA TGTGCCACCAGTGACAACCCCCGGGACAGGGCGGACACCGGGGAGCTGTTTTTT. Translated, it gives CATSDNPRDRADTGELFF.

The chain has TRBV28 and TRBJ2-3; a weak D match, TRBD1 (6 bases). The CDR3 totals 14 residues. CDR1 is MDHEN, CDR2 SYDVKM, per germline. Trimming shortened V by 5 bases and J by 2 bases, and 11 bases separated the two germline ends. Written as DNA, the CDR3 is TGTGCCAGCAGTACCACAGGGACCACAGATACGCAGTATTTT. It yields the protein CASSTTGTTDTQYF.

This sequence joins TRBV10-3 and TRBJ2-5; 8 nucleotides agree with TRBD1. V shed 10 bases, J shed 5 bases, and the junction held 3 bases outside the gene matches. The CDR3 consists of 11 residues. Germline values: CDR1 ENHRY, CDR2 SYGVKD. CDR3 DNA sequence: TGTGCCACCCGACAGGGGGAGACCCAGTACTTC. This translates into CATRQGETQYF.

The sample holds a few counts of this clonotype. The rearrangement links TRBV15 to TRBJ1-6; no firm D call. The CDR3 is 13 amino acids. The V and J ends lost 5 bases and 8 bases respectively, with 10 bases between them. Germline V gives CDR1 LNHNV, CDR2 YYDKDF (reference sequence). The CDR3 spells CATSRGPDSPLHF. DNA for the CDR3: TGTGCCACCAGCCGCGGCCCCGATTCACCCCTCCACTTT.

This clonotype was observed a few times. The CDR3 region is CASSVGQSSYEQYF. The CDR3, as DNA: TGTGCCAGCAGCGTGGGACAAAGCTCCTACGAGCAGTACTTC. The chain uses TRBV9 and TRBJ2-7; D is perhaps TRBD1 (6 bases). Trimming cost V 2 bases and J 0 bases, with 9 bases left between them. Per the germline V gene, CDR1 is SGDLS and CDR2 is YYNGEE. The length of the CDR3 is 14 residues.

This clonotype was recorded at least ten times. This chain connects TRBV7-9 to TRBJ1-6, with 10 positions matching TRBD1. Germline trimming cut 4 bases from V and 7 bases from J; bases unmatched to any gene: 4. This CDR3 has 15 amino acids. Germline CDR1 and CDR2: SEHNR and FQNEAQ (reference sequence). CDR3 residues: CASSYLGQGNSPLHF. DNA of the CDR3: TGTGCCAGCAGCTACTTGGGACAGGGGAATTCACCCCTCCACTTT.

This clonotype has only a few counts. This sequence joins TRBV6-2 or TRBV6-3 and TRBJ1-6; D remains unclear. The CDR3 covers 14 residues. In germline, CDR1 is MNHEY, CDR2 SVGEGT. V lost 2 bases to trimming and J lost 0 bases, with 2 bases between them. The CDR3 protein is CASSYGSYNSPLHF. The CDR3 coding sequence is TGTGCCAGCAGTTACGGCTCCTATAATTCACCCCTCCACTTT.

This clonotype was counted a few times. This chain uses TRBV13 with TRBJ1-1, with 12 bases lining up with TRBD1. The CDR3 loop spans 18 amino acids. J lost 5 bases, V lost 4 bases, and 14 bases had no gene match. Germline-derived CDR1 and CDR2 are PRHDT and FYEKMQ (reference sequence). The CDR3 protein is CASSSYSGTGGAGTEAFF. In DNA form, the CDR3 reads TGTGCCAGCAGCTCCTACTCCGGGACAGGGGGCGCCGGGACTGAAGCTTTCTTT.

In its sample, this clonotype was seen many times. The chain employs TRBV7-2 and TRBJ2-3; 8 nucleotides line up with TRBD1. The trim removed 2 bases at V and 1 base at J, leaving 2 bases unmatched. The length of the CDR3 is 15 residues. Germline lookup yields CDR1 SGHTA and CDR2 FQGNSA. CDR3 residues: CASSLLDRGTDTQYF. For the CDR3, the DNA is TGTGCCAGCAGCTTACTGGACAGGGGCACAGATACGCAGTATTTT.

This clonotype was counted at least ten times. This chain uses TRBV5-1 with TRBJ1-1; D remains ambiguous. With 4 bases removed from V and 4 bases from J, the gap between germline ends came to 11 bases. The CDR3 is 13 residues long. Germline-derived CDR1 and CDR2 are SGHRS and YFSETQ. DNA for the CDR3: TGCGCCAGCAGCACCGGCGGTGGCACTGAAGCTTTCTTT. Its protein product is CASSTGGGTEAFF.